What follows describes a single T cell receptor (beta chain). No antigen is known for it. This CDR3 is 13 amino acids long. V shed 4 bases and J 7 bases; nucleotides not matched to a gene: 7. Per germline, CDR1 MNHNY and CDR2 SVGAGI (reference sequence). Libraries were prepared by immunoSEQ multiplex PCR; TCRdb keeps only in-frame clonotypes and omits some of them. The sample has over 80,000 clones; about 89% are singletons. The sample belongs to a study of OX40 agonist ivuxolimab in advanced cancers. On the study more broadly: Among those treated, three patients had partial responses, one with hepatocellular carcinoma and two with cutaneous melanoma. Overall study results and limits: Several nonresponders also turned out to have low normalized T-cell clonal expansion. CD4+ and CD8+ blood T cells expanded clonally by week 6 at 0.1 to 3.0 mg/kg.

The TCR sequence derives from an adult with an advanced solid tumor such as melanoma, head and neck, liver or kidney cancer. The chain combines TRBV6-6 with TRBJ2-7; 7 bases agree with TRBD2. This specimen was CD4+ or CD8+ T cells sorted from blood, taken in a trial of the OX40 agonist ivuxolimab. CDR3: CASSWDYLREQYF. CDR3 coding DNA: TGTGCCAGCAGTTGGGACTACCTCCGTGAGCAGTACTTC.